Listed here are 20 T cell receptor beta chains from one sample, sequenced in a study of CD8 T cells in Susac syndrome. Random hexamers primed reverse transcription of about 0.45 to 1 ug RNA. TCRdb reprocessed the immunoSEQ multiplex PCR reads via MiXCR and lists one record per CDR3 protein. The table includes about 140,000 distinct CDR3 sequences, 85% to 95% detected once. The sequencing sample was made of CD4+ T cells from PBMCs. Every receptor here comes from a human donor with multiple sclerosis.

This chain connects TRBV5-1 to TRBJ2-3; 7 bases match TRBD2. CDR1 is SGHRS, CDR2 YFSETQ, per germline. J gave up 1 base and V 0 bases, and 5 bases lay outside the gene matches. The CDR3 is 16 residues long. The CDR3 nucleotides are TGCGCCAGCAGCTTGGGCGGGAGTAGAGGCACAGATACGCAGTATTTT. This translates into CASSLGGSRGTDTQYF.

This rearrangement joins TRBV12-3 or TRBV12-4 to TRBJ2-1; 11 bases are shared with TRBD2. Trimming cost V 5 bases and J 5 bases; bases outside gene matches: 8. The CDR3 is 16 amino acids. The CDR3 loop reads CASSHRTSGLHNEQFF. Here the CDR3 DNA reads TGTGCCAGCAGTCACCGGACTAGCGGGCTTCACAATGAGCAGTTCTTC.

The chain joins TRBV18 to TRBJ2-7; unclear D gene. The length of the CDR3 is 13 residues. Germline V lookup: CDR1 KGHSH, CDR2 LQKENI. The ends were cut back, 2 bases at V and 6 bases at J, with 11 bases in the middle. The CDR3 reads CASSPIRSGEQYF. CDR3 DNA: TGTGCCAGCTCACCAATCCGGTCCGGCGAGCAGTACTTC.

This clonotype has a handful of counts. V usage is TRBV7-9 and J usage is TRBJ2-1; 10 positions agree with TRBD2. After removal of 5 bases from V and 7 bases from J, the junction contained 11 bases not matched to a gene. This CDR3 spans 16 amino acids. CDR1 is SEHNR and CDR2 is FQNEAQ in the germline V gene (reference sequence). The CDR3 bases are TGTGCCAGCAGCCCCAACGTAGCGGGGGGCCATAATGAGCAGTTCTTC. It encodes CASSPNVAGGHNEQFF.

The J gene is TRBJ2-5, the V gene TRBV28; the match to TRBD1 covers 7 bases. Trimming removed 5 bases from V and 5 bases from J; junction bases left unmatched: 20. CDR3 length: 18 amino acids. Germline V gene data show CDR1 as MDHEN and CDR2 as SYDVKM. CDR3 region: CASSTTTTGVTKRETQYF. The CDR3 DNA sequence: TGTGCCAGCAGTACAACGACTACAGGGGTCACTAAAAGGGAGACCCAGTACTTC.

The chain links TRBV18 to TRBJ2-5; 13 bases agree with TRBD2. Unmatched junction bases numbered 9, after V lost 5 bases and J lost 3 bases. CDR3 length: 17 residues. Germline CDR1 KGHSH, CDR2 LQKENI. CDR3 in amino acids: CASSKLAGGPGEETQYF. The DNA of the CDR3 is TGTGCCAGCTCAAAACTAGCGGGAGGGCCCGGAGAAGAGACCCAGTACTTC.

The V and J genes are TRBV5-8 and TRBJ1-5, with TRBD1 as a possible D gene (5 bases). This CDR3 comprises 14 residues. Germline V gene sequence: CDR1 SGHTS, CDR2 YDEGEE. The V gene lost 6 bases and the J gene lost 7 bases, with 17 bases spanning the gap. The CDR3 region has the DNA TGTGCCAGCAACCCTGGGCAGGGCGGCCAGCCCCAGCATTTT. Encoded protein: CASNPGQGGQPQHF.

This clonotype was observed a single time. The chain carries TRBV29-1 and TRBJ2-7; D gene uncertain. The CDR3 sequence is 11 residues long. Trimming stripped 7 bases from V and 6 bases from J, with 13 bases between. Germline V lookup: CDR1 SQVTM, CDR2 ANQGSEA. The CDR3: CSAAVLGEQYF. CDR3 DNA: TGCAGCGCTGCCGTGTTAGGCGAGCAGTACTTC.

The chain recombines TRBV4-2 with TRBJ2-1; the match to TRBD2 covers 10 bases. Germline values: CDR1 LGHNA, CDR2 YNFKEQ. There are 15 residues in the CDR3. Germline trimming cut 1 base from V and 6 bases from J; bases unmatched to any gene: 3. The CDR3 DNA follows: TGTGCCAGCAGCCAAGGAGCGGGAGGGGGCAATGAGCAGTTCTTC. It yields the protein CASSQGAGGGNEQFF.

The rearrangement links TRBV6-1 to TRBJ1-1; tentatively, D is TRBD1 (6 bases). The germline V gene has CDR1 MNHNS and CDR2 SASEGT. The CDR3 sequence is 13 residues long. V lost 8 bases and J 0 bases, leaving 10 bases between the germline ends. The CDR3 DNA sequence: TGTGCCAGCTTGCGGGGGCTGAACACTGAAGCTTTCTTT. Its protein is CASLRGLNTEAFF.

The rearrangement uses TRBV12-3 or TRBV12-4 and TRBJ2-5; 12 positions match TRBD2. The CDR3 extends over 16 amino acids. The V and J ends lost 5 bases and 1 base, in that order; junction bases with no gene match: 5. The CDR3 protein is CASSPMGLAGQETQYF. Written as DNA, the CDR3 is TGTGCCAGCAGTCCGATGGGACTAGCGGGCCAAGAGACCCAGTACTTC.

This rearrangement joins TRBV14 to TRBJ1-1; D gene ambiguous. Trimming removed 1 base at V and 5 bases at J, with 14 bases between. From germline, CDR1 is SGHDN and CDR2 FVKESK. The CDR3 runs to 15 residues. The CDR3: CASSQVNGPGTEAFF. In nucleotides, the CDR3 is TGTGCCAGCAGCCAAGTAAACGGCCCGGGGACTGAAGCTTTCTTT. Full variable domain (remainder filled in from reference TRBV14 and TRBJ1-1): EAGVTQFPSHSVIEKGQTVTLRCDPISGHDNLYWYRRVMGKEIKFLLHFVKESKQDESGMPNNRFLAERTGGTYSTLKVQPAELEDSGVYFCASSQVNGPGTEAFFGQGTRLTVV.

The chain is built from TRBV9 and TRBJ2-1, with D perhaps TRBD1 or TRBD2 (5 bases each). This CDR3 comprises 17 residues. The germline CDR1 and CDR2 sequences are SGDLS and YYNGEE. V was shortened by 0 bases and J by 6 bases, with 19 bases between the two germline ends. CDR3: CASSVGSAVYGGNEQFF. The CDR3 DNA sequence: TGTGCCAGCAGCGTAGGGTCAGCAGTCTATGGGGGCAATGAGCAGTTCTTC.

The chain combines TRBV15 with TRBJ2-5; TRBD2 agrees at 11 bases. Germline trimming cut 3 bases from V and 5 bases from J; bases unmatched to any gene: 5. Per germline, CDR1 LNHNV and CDR2 YYDKDF (reference sequence). This CDR3 contains 15 residues. The CDR3 loop is CATSRPSGGRETQYF. The CDR3 DNA is TGTGCCACCAGCAGGCCTAGCGGGGGGAGGGAGACCCAGTACTTC.

The chain has TRBV5-4 and TRBJ1-2, with a tentative D call TRBD1 (5 bases). The CDR3 contains 13 residues. Looked up from germline, CDR1 is SGHNT and CDR2 is YYREEE (reference sequence). Trimming removed 0 bases at V and 4 bases at J, with 7 bases between. CDR3 sequence: CASSLGGGYGYTF. In DNA, the CDR3 is TGTGCCAGCAGCTTGGGCGGGGGCTATGGCTACACCTTC.

In nucleotides, the CDR3 is TGTGCCAGCAGCCAAGGTCGAGCGGGGGGGCGAGAGACCCAGTACTTC. The encoded protein is CASSQGRAGGRETQYF. This sequence joins TRBV3-1 and TRBJ2-5, with 10 bases matching TRBD2. V dropped 1 base and J dropped 4; count of bases not matched to a gene: 6. The CDR3 loop spans 16 amino acids. CDR1 and CDR2 (germline): LGHDT, YNNKEL (reference sequence).

This rearrangement joins TRBV29-1 to TRBJ1-1; no clear D gene. This CDR3 has 14 residues. Germline values: CDR1 SQVTM, CDR2 ANQGSEA. Trimming took off 5 bases at V and 5 bases at J, with 18 bases between the two ends. Written as DNA, the CDR3 is TGCAGCGTTCGGCATGCGGGGTCGGGAACTGAAGCTTTCTTT. Protein: CSVRHAGSGTEAFF.

The rearrangement links TRBV15 to TRBJ2-7; tentative D call: TRBD1 (5 bases). V shed 0 bases and J shed 3 bases, with 15 bases lying between them. The CDR3 extends over 16 amino acids. The germline V gene has CDR1 LNHNV and CDR2 YYDKDF (reference sequence). CDR3 nucleotides: TGTGCCACCAGCAGAGATCCGCCAGGGTTTGGCTACGAGCAGTACTTC. Amino acid sequence: CATSRDPPGFGYEQYF.

V usage is TRBV15 and J usage is TRBJ2-7; D is unresolved. The germline CDR1 and CDR2 sequences are LNHNV and YYDKDF (reference sequence). Trimming pared 0 bases from V and 6 bases from J, leaving 9 bases between. This CDR3 comprises 13 residues. The CDR3 sequence: CATSRDLGREQYF. The CDR3 coding sequence is TGTGCCACCAGCAGAGATCTGGGTCGCGAGCAGTACTTC.

The chain employs TRBV15 and TRBJ2-5, with 9 bases identical to TRBD2. This CDR3 contains 15 residues. Germline assignment: CDR1 LNHNV and CDR2 YYDKDF (reference sequence). J lost 2 bases, V lost 2 bases, and 3 bases had no gene match. CDR3 sequence (DNA): TGTGCCACCAGCAGAAGTAGCGGGGGACAAGAGACCCAGTACTTC. Translating gives CATSRSSGGQETQYF.